The text below deals with one T cell receptor beta chain. Its antigen is not identified. A read error may explain this, as a much larger clone is one base away. This same CDR3 is encoded by further DNA sequences in the sample. This entry is derived from a study of shared clonotypes between healthy human individuals. Study-level findings and limits: Naive subsets usually exceeded memory subsets in estimated richness. Clonotype sharing across donors was expected to vary with sequencing depth.

The data were produced by immunoSEQ multiplex PCR, yet TCRdb's version contains in-frame clones alone and is incomplete. The sample has over 2 million clones; roughly 94% are singletons. This CDR3 region has 13 residues. CDR1 SGHNT and CDR2 YYREEE come from the germline V gene (reference sequence). Trimming stripped 2 bases from V and 0 bases from J, with 6 bases between. CD45RO negativity and positive selection for CCR7 defined naive CD8 cells, a population that excluded terminally differentiated effector memory CD45RA+ cells. V is TRBV5-4 and J is TRBJ2-7; D gene unclear. The receptor was derived from a man aged 18 to 29 in good health. The sequenced sample consisted of naive CD8+ T cells sorted from blood. The CDR3 DNA sequence: TGTGCCAGCAGCTTCGGCAGCTCCTACGAGCAGTACTTC. Encoded protein: CASSFGSSYEQYF.